The 20 T cell receptor beta chains in this list originate from one sample, sequenced in a study of PD-L1 blockade in urothelial cancer. Time point noted: pretreatment peripheral blood. TCRdb's copy holds only in-frame clones and misses some; the assay was immunoSEQ multiplex PCR. The table has 35,000 or so clones, roughly 84% seen once. This sample comprised PBMCs, obtained around atezolizumab (anti-PD-L1) treatment. The receptors shown here come from a man in his sixties with urothelial cancer.

This rearrangement joins TRBV30 to TRBJ2-5, with 11 bases aligning to TRBD1. CDR3 length: 17 amino acids. V was clipped by 0 bases and J by 5 bases; unmatched bases: 11. CDR1 and CDR2 from the germline V gene are GTSNPN and SVGIG (reference sequence). CDR3 DNA: TGTGCCTGGAGTGTACGGGGGGGACAGGGGGTGAGGGAGACCCAGTACTTC. It translates to CAWSVRGGQGVRETQYF.

The CDR3 is CASSYDRMNTEAFF. Here the CDR3 DNA reads TGCGCCAGCAGCTACGACAGGATGAACACTGAAGCTTTCTTT. The gene calls are TRBV5-1 and TRBJ1-1; D might be TRBD1 (6 bases). Trimming took 3 bases from V and 0 from J, leaving 9 bases between them. The CDR3 runs to 14 residues. Germline CDR1 reads SGHRS; CDR2 reads YFSETQ.

The chain has TRBV7-6 and TRBJ2-1; the D gene is possibly TRBD2 (6 bases). Germline CDR1 and CDR2: SGHVS and FNYEAQ. The V end was cut by 5 bases, the J end by 9 bases, with 17 bases between. This CDR3 contains 14 residues. The CDR3 coding sequence is TGTGCCAGCAGCGGGGAGGTCGGTTGGATTGAGCAGTTCTTC. Its protein is CASSGEVGWIEQFF.

V is TRBV30 and J is TRBJ1-2; D gene ambiguous. The germline gives CDR1 GTSNPN, CDR2 SVGIG (reference sequence). The CDR3 contains 11 residues. Trimming shortened V by 0 bases and J by 5 bases, and 4 bases separated the two germline ends. The CDR3, as DNA: TGTGCCTGGAGTGTACTGTATGGCTACACCTTC. Translated: CAWSVLYGYTF.

The V call is TRBV7-8, the J call TRBJ2-5, with D possibly TRBD2 on 6 matching bases. CDR1 SGHVS and CDR2 FQNEAQ come from the germline V gene. V shed 5 bases and J shed 5 bases, with 9 bases lying between them. The CDR3 runs 12 residues. This CDR3 reads CASSPGRETQYF. The CDR3 DNA is TGTGCCAGCAGCCCAGGGAGGGAGACCCAGTACTTC.

CDR3 nucleotides: TGTGCCAGCAGCTTGGCCATCCAAGAGACCCAGTACTTC. Translated, it gives CASSLAIQETQYF. V and J are TRBV5-4 and TRBJ2-5; D not resolved. Trimming took 0 bases from V and 1 from J, leaving 4 bases between them. CDR1 is SGHNT, CDR2 YYREEE, per germline (reference sequence). This CDR3 contains 13 residues.

The chain carries TRBV28 and TRBJ1-5, with a possible D match to TRBD1 (6 bases). CDR3 length equals 17 residues. V lost 6 bases to trimming and J lost 3 bases, with 21 bases between them. Germline V gene sequence: CDR1 MDHEN, CDR2 SYDVKM. For the CDR3, the DNA is TGTGCCAGCAGAAAACTATTACGGGACACCTACAATCAGCCCCAGCATTTT. Translation: CASRKLLRDTYNQPQHF.

The chain combines TRBV6-1 with TRBJ1-1; maybe TRBD1 (5 bases). This CDR3 region has 15 residues. Per the germline V gene, CDR1 is MNHNS and CDR2 is SASEGT. V was pared by 1 base and J by 1 base, with 10 bases between. The CDR3 DNA follows: TGTGCCAGCAGTGAAGTCCGGGGGAGGAACACTGAAGCTTTCTTT. Encoded protein: CASSEVRGRNTEAFF.

The chain couples TRBV7-6 to TRBJ2-2, with 10 nucleotides matching TRBD1. CDR1 is SGHVS, CDR2 FNYEAQ, per germline. The CDR3 contains 16 residues. With 5 bases clipped from V and 0 bases from J, the junction kept 3 bases outside the gene matches. The CDR3 DNA follows: TGTGCCAGCAGCCTGACAGGGGGCACGAACACCGGGGAGCTGTTTTTT. Translated, it gives CASSLTGGTNTGELFF.

This chain links TRBV20-1 with TRBJ2-1; TRBD1 aligns across 8 bases. Germline lookup yields CDR1 DFQATT and CDR2 SNEGSKA (reference sequence). CDR3 length: 11 residues. V shed 4 bases, J shed 9 bases, and the junction held 2 bases outside the gene matches. CDR3 bases: TGCAGTGCTAAGGACAGGGTTGAGCAGTTCTTC. Translation gives CSAKDRVEQFF.

The V call is TRBV10-1, the J call TRBJ1-1, with a weak D call TRBD1 (6 bases). Per germline, CDR1 WNHNN and CDR2 SYGVQD (reference sequence). V lost 4 bases to trimming and J lost 1 base, with 13 bases between them. The CDR3 sequence is 15 residues long. CDR3 amino acids: CASSAVPTGNTEAFF. DNA for the CDR3: TGCGCCAGCAGTGCAGTACCGACAGGGAACACTGAAGCTTTCTTT.

This chain connects TRBV28 to TRBJ1-6; possible D gene TRBD1, 6 bases. This CDR3 comprises 16 residues. The germline V gene has CDR1 MDHEN and CDR2 SYDVKM. V was pared by 2 bases and J by 0 bases, with 8 bases between. The CDR3 here is CASSLTGSSYNSPLHF. CDR3 bases: TGTGCCAGCAGTTTAACAGGGAGCTCCTATAATTCACCCCTCCACTTT.

The CDR3 spells CASSVQGVRSGANVLTF. In DNA form, the CDR3 reads TGCGCCAGCAGCGTACAGGGGGTAAGGTCTGGGGCCAACGTCCTGACTTTC. This chain links TRBV5-1 with TRBJ2-6; 8 bases are shared with TRBD1. J lost 1 base, V lost 4 bases, and 7 bases had no gene match. The CDR3 has 17 amino acids. CDR1 and CDR2 (germline): SGHRS, YFSETQ.

Only a few counts were recorded for this clone. The chain recombines TRBV9 with TRBJ2-1; 11 nucleotides line up with TRBD2. Germline-derived CDR1 and CDR2 are SGDLS and YYNGEE. V shed 0 bases and J 10 bases; nucleotides not matched to a gene: 9. This CDR3 is built from 16 residues. The chain's CDR3 is CASSVGVTSGIGEQFF. CDR3 in DNA: TGTGCCAGCAGCGTAGGTGTGACTAGCGGGATTGGGGAGCAGTTCTTC. Full variable domain (missing parts from reference TRBV9 and TRBJ2-1): DSGVTQTPKHLITATGQRVTLRCSPRSGDLSVYWYQQSLDQGLQFLIQYYNGEERAKGNILERFSAQQFPDLHSELNLSSLELGDSALYFCASSVGVTSGIGEQFFGPGTRLTVL.

V is TRBV18 and J is TRBJ1-4; 8 bases align to TRBD1. This CDR3 contains 15 residues. Trimming took 2 bases from V and 8 from J; bases not matched to a gene: 7. Germline V CDR1 and CDR2: KGHSH, LQKENI. For the CDR3, the DNA is TGTGCCAGCTCACCAAGGCAGGGGGCAGAAGAAAAACTGTTTTTT. Protein product: CASSPRQGAEEKLFF. Together with reference TRBV18 and TRBJ1-4, the CDR3 gives the full variable domain: NAGVMQNPRHLVRRRGQEARLRCSPMKGHSHVYWYRQLPEEGLKFMVYLQKENIIDESGMPKERFSAEFPKEGPSILRIQQVVRGDSAAYFCASSPRQGAEEKLFFGSGTQLSVL.

The chain couples TRBV6-5 to TRBJ1-4, with D possibly being TRBD1 (5 bases). The CDR3 totals 15 residues. Germline V gene lookup returns CDR1 MNHEY and CDR2 SVGAGI. V lost 5 bases to trimming and J lost 6 bases, with 16 bases between them. The CDR3 spells CASSGGGEGDEKLFF. CDR3 bases: TGTGCCAGCAGTGGCGGGGGGGAAGGTGATGAAAAACTGTTTTTT.

The genes are TRBV7-3 and TRBJ2-2, with D tentatively TRBD1 (5 bases). With 1 base removed from V and 5 bases from J, the gap between germline ends came to 8 bases. CDR1 and CDR2 from the germline V gene are SGHTA and FQGTGA. This CDR3 has 14 residues. The CDR3 sequence is CASSLSRVTGELFF. The CDR3 DNA sequence: TGTGCCAGCAGCTTAAGCAGGGTAACCGGGGAGCTGTTTTTT.

The chain is built from TRBV9 and TRBJ1-3, with D hard to call. V lost 4 bases, J lost 1 base, and 15 bases lay in between. The CDR3 consists of 16 residues. Germline-derived CDR1 and CDR2 are SGDLS and YYNGEE. This chain's CDR3 is CASSSDPRGSGNTIYF. CDR3 coding DNA: TGTGCCAGCAGCTCCGACCCCCGGGGTTCTGGAAACACCATATATTTT.

This clone has a handful of counts. The CDR3, as DNA: TGTGCCAGCAGTCTCGGACAGGGGGCTTACGAGCAGTACTTC. This gives the protein CASSLGQGAYEQYF. The chain is built from TRBV27 and TRBJ2-7, with 11 bases lining up with TRBD1. CDR1 is MNHEY and CDR2 is SMNVEV in the germline V gene (reference sequence). The trim removed 5 bases at V and 4 bases at J, leaving 4 bases unmatched. This CDR3 is built from 14 residues.

V gene TRBV6-1 combines with J gene TRBJ2-3, with D possibly TRBD1 on 5 matching bases. Germline V CDR1 and CDR2: MNHNS, SASEGT. The CDR3 length is 12 residues. Trimming removed 7 bases at V and 9 bases at J, with 14 bases between. CDR3 in DNA: TGTGCCAGCAAGGAAGGGGTCAGAACGCAGTATTTT. This codes for CASKEGVRTQYF.